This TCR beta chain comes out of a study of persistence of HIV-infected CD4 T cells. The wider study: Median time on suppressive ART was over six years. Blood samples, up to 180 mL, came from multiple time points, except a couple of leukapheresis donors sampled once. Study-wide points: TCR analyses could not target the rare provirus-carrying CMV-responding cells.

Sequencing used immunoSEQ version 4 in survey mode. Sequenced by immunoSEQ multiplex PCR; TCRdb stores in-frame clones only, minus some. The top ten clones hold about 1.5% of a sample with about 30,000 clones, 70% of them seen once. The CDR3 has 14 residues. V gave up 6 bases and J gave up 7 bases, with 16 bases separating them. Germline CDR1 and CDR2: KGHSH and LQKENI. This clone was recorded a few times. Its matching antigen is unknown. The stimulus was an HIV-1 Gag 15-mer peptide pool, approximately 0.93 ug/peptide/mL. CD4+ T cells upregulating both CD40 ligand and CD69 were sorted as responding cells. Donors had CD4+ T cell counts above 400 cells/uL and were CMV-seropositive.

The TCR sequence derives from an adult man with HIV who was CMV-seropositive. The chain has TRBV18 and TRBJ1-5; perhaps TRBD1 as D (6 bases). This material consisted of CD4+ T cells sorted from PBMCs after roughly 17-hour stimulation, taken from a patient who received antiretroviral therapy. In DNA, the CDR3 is TGTGCCAGCTCCATACAGGGTGAGTTACAGCCCCAGCATTTT. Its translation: CASSIQGELQPQHF. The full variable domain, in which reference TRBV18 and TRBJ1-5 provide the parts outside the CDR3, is NAGVMQNPRHLVRRRGQEARLRCSPMKGHSHVYWYRQLPEEGLKFMVYLQKENIIDESGMPKERFSAEFPKEGPSILRIQQVVRGDSAAYFCASSIQGELQPQHFGDGTRLSIL.